These T cell receptor beta chains were read from a single sample in a study of cytomegalovirus exposure and HLA in healthy donors. Assay: immunoSEQ multiplex PCR; the TCRdb copy retains only in-frame clones and omits some. This table holds about 200,000 clones, around 75% found once. The specimen was PBMCs. These receptors were collected from a woman in her twenties or thirties in good health and CMV-seronegative. Each CDR3 is given with its conserved first and last residue. D genes are given only for firm matches. Expanded clones get a size class; other rows say once, few or many, or leave the size out.

d_gene: NA
v_gene: TRBV7-7
abundance: NA
j_gene: TRBJ2-1
CDR3aa: CASSSTSYNEQFF
CDR3nt: TGTGCTAGCAGCTCGACTTCCTACAATGAGCAGTTCTTC

d_gene: TRBD2
v_gene: TRBV4-1
abundance: NA
j_gene: TRBJ2-7
CDR3aa: CASSQERGGSYEQYF
CDR3nt: TGCGCCAGCAGCCAAGAAAGGGGCGGGAGCTACGAGCAGTACTTC

d_gene: NA
v_gene: TRBV2
abundance: NA
j_gene: TRBJ1-5
CDR3aa: CASSEAQEQPQHF
CDR3nt: TGTGCCAGCAGTGAAGCGCAGGAACAGCCCCAGCATTTT

d_gene: NA
v_gene: TRBV4-3
abundance: NA
j_gene: TRBJ2-3
CDR3aa: CASSRQSTDTQYF
CDR3nt: TGCGCCAGCAGCCGGCAGAGCACAGATACGCAGTATTTT

d_gene: NA
v_gene: TRBV6-1
abundance: NA
j_gene: TRBJ2-7
CDR3aa: CASSEALRSGQYF
CDR3nt: TGTGCCAGCAGTGAAGCGCTTCGATCGGGGCAGTACTTC

d_gene: NA
v_gene: TRBV6-6
abundance: NA
j_gene: TRBJ1-4
CDR3aa: CASRAITEKLFF
CDR3nt: TGTGCCAGCAGAGCGATTACCGAAAAACTGTTTTTT

d_gene: NA
v_gene: TRBV5-4
abundance: NA
j_gene: TRBJ1-4
CDR3aa: CASSFGGGRGEKLFF
CDR3nt: TGTGCCAGCAGCTTCGGTGGGGGACGGGGGGAAAAACTGTTTTTT

d_gene: NA
v_gene: TRBV9
abundance: NA
j_gene: TRBJ1-2
CDR3aa: CASSVAGKSGGYTF
CDR3nt: TGTGCCAGCAGCGTAGCCGGGAAAAGCGGTGGCTACACCTTC

d_gene: NA
v_gene: TRBV2
abundance: NA
j_gene: TRBJ1-2
CDR3aa: CASSDTGTSDPYGYTF
CDR3nt: TGTGCCAGCAGTGATACAGGTACCTCAGACCCCTATGGCTACACCTTC

d_gene: TRBD1
v_gene: TRBV6-5
abundance: NA
j_gene: TRBJ1-3
CDR3aa: CASTGGRGNTIYF
CDR3nt: TGTGCCAGCACAGGGGGCCGGGGAAACACCATATATTTT

d_gene: NA
v_gene: TRBV7-2
abundance: NA
j_gene: TRBJ1-5
CDR3aa: CASSREGGNQPQHF
CDR3nt: TGTGCCAGCAGCCGGGAGGGGGGCAATCAGCCCCAGCATTTT

d_gene: TRBD2
v_gene: TRBV18
abundance: NA
j_gene: TRBJ2-7
CDR3aa: CASSPERGAYEQYF
CDR3nt: TGTGCCAGCTCACCAGAGCGGGGGGCCTACGAGCAGTACTTC

d_gene: TRBD1
v_gene: TRBV9
abundance: few
j_gene: TRBJ1-2
CDR3aa: CASREGQGASYGYTF
CDR3nt: TGTGCCAGCAGGGAGGGACAGGGGGCAAGCTATGGCTACACCTTC

d_gene: NA
v_gene: TRBV21-1
abundance: NA
j_gene: TRBJ2-3
CDR3aa: CASSKARASHTDTQYF
CDR3nt: TGTGCCAGCAGCAAAGCCCGGGCTAGCCACACAGATACGCAGTATTTT

d_gene: TRBD1
v_gene: TRBV7-9
abundance: NA
j_gene: TRBJ1-1
CDR3aa: CASSPQGALNTEAFF
CDR3nt: TGTGCCAGCAGCCCTCAGGGGGCCCTGAACACTGAAGCTTTCTTT

d_gene: NA
v_gene: TRBV7-8
abundance: NA
j_gene: TRBJ1-2
CDR3aa: CASSLVGHYTF
CDR3nt: TGTGCCAGCAGCTTAGTGGGGCACTACACCTTC

d_gene: TRBD2
v_gene: TRBV27
abundance: NA
j_gene: TRBJ2-1
CDR3aa: CASTELTSGGPSYNEQFF
CDR3nt: TGTGCCAGCACCGAATTGACTAGCGGGGGACCCTCCTACAATGAGCAGTTCTTC

d_gene: NA
v_gene: TRBV10-3
abundance: NA
j_gene: TRBJ2-7
CDR3aa: CAIGRDTANYEQYF
CDR3nt: TGTGCCATCGGCCGGGACACAGCAAACTACGAGCAGTACTTC

d_gene: TRBD2
v_gene: TRBV30
abundance: NA
j_gene: TRBJ2-5
CDR3aa: CAWRGGTSVHQRGETQYF
CDR3nt: TGTGCCTGGAGGGGGGGGACTAGCGTTCACCAGAGGGGGGAGACCCAGTACTTC

d_gene: NA
v_gene: TRBV28
abundance: NA
j_gene: TRBJ2-1
CDR3aa: CASSLTSRNEQFF
CDR3nt: TGTGCCAGCAGTTTGACTAGTCGCAATGAGCAGTTCTTC

d_gene: TRBD2
v_gene: TRBV9
abundance: NA
j_gene: TRBJ2-3
CDR3aa: CASSVGGTSGRATDTQYF
CDR3nt: TGTGCCAGCAGCGTAGGGGGGACTAGCGGGAGGGCCACAGATACGCAGTATTTT

d_gene: NA
v_gene: TRBV7-9
abundance: NA
j_gene: TRBJ2-5
CDR3aa: CASSLLSGKETQYF
CDR3nt: TGTGCCAGCAGCTTATTGTCGGGGAAAGAGACCCAGTACTTC

d_gene: TRBD1
v_gene: TRBV4-1
abundance: NA
j_gene: TRBJ2-4
CDR3aa: CASSQAEGASGNIQYF
CDR3nt: TGCGCCAGCAGCCAAGCTGAGGGGGCGTCGGGAAACATTCAGTACTTC

d_gene: TRBD2
v_gene: TRBV7-2
abundance: NA
j_gene: TRBJ2-3
CDR3aa: CASSLGGDSSTDTQYF
CDR3nt: TGTGCCAGCAGCTTGGGGGGGGATAGTAGCACAGATACGCAGTATTTT

d_gene: NA
v_gene: TRBV6-1
abundance: few
j_gene: TRBJ2-2
CDR3aa: CASSSPLDTGELFF
CDR3nt: TGTGCCAGCAGTTCTCCCTTAGACACCGGGGAGCTGTTTTTT

d_gene: TRBD2
v_gene: TRBV5-1
abundance: few
j_gene: TRBJ2-7
CDR3aa: CASSLAASGISYEQYF
CDR3nt: TGCGCCAGCAGCTTGGCGGCTAGCGGGATTTCCTACGAGCAGTACTTC

d_gene: TRBD2
v_gene: TRBV7-8
abundance: NA
j_gene: TRBJ2-3
CDR3aa: CASSRSYRTSGYNTDTQYF
CDR3nt: TGTGCCAGCAGCCGAAGCTACAGGACTAGCGGGTACAACACAGATACGCAGTATTTT

d_gene: TRBD1
v_gene: TRBV2
abundance: few
j_gene: TRBJ2-7
CDR3aa: CASSGRRDSDYEQYF
CDR3nt: TGTGCCAGCAGTGGCCGACGGGACAGCGACTACGAGCAGTACTTC

d_gene: TRBD2
v_gene: TRBV7-3
abundance: few
j_gene: TRBJ2-3
CDR3aa: CASSSTSGRGTDTQYF
CDR3nt: TGTGCCAGCAGCTCCACTAGCGGCCGGGGCACAGATACGCAGTATTTT

d_gene: TRBD2
v_gene: TRBV28
abundance: NA
j_gene: TRBJ2-7
CDR3aa: CASSGPRIAGYSYEQYF
CDR3nt: TGTGCCAGCAGTGGACCTAGGATAGCGGGATACAGCTACGAGCAGTACTTC

d_gene: TRBD2
v_gene: TRBV5-6
abundance: NA
j_gene: TRBJ2-4
CDR3aa: CASSRGLAGGSPFYIQYF
CDR3nt: TGTGCCAGCAGCCGAGGACTAGCGGGAGGATCCCCTTTTTACATTCAGTACTTC

d_gene: NA
v_gene: TRBV4-1
abundance: NA
j_gene: TRBJ1-3
CDR3aa: CASSQAGGVSGNTIYF
CDR3nt: TGCGCCAGCAGCCAAGCAGGAGGAGTCTCTGGAAACACCATATATTTT

d_gene: TRBD2
v_gene: TRBV5-4
abundance: NA
j_gene: TRBJ2-1
CDR3aa: CASSHYASGRAYTSNEQFF
CDR3nt: TGTGCCAGCAGCCACTATGCTAGCGGGAGGGCCTATACGTCCAATGAGCAGTTCTTC

d_gene: NA
v_gene: TRBV18
abundance: NA
j_gene: TRBJ1-3
CDR3aa: CASSPLDRDARNTIYF
CDR3nt: TGTGCCAGCTCACCACTTGATCGGGATGCAAGAAACACCATATATTTT

d_gene: TRBD1
v_gene: TRBV19
abundance: NA
j_gene: TRBJ2-5
CDR3aa: CASSLRQGVGQETQYF
CDR3nt: TGTGCCAGTAGCCTTCGACAGGGCGTGGGACAAGAGACCCAGTACTTC

d_gene: TRBD2
v_gene: TRBV5-1
abundance: NA
j_gene: TRBJ2-1
CDR3aa: CASSGGLAGSYNEQFF
CDR3nt: TGCGCCAGCAGCGGGGGACTAGCCGGGTCCTACAATGAGCAGTTCTTC